These 28 T cell receptor beta chains came from one sample sequenced in a study of blood T cell repertoires in COVID-19. Measured with immunoSEQ multiplex PCR; TCRdb has only the in-frame clones, and not every one. This sample yields 85,000 to 110,000 clones, of which around 82% are seen a single time; 10% to 15% belongs to the top ten. Sequenced input: peripheral blood. These receptors were taken from a human donor in a cohort sampled during active or convalescent COVID-19.

The J gene is TRBJ2-3, the V gene TRBV11-2, with TRBD2 identical over 7 bases. The germline gives CDR1 SGHAT, CDR2 FQNNGV. The CDR3 runs 16 residues. The V segment lost 4 bases and the J segment 0 bases; nucleotides outside the gene matches: 7. This CDR3 is CASSSPGGGSTDTQYF. CDR3 sequence (DNA): TGTGCCAGCAGCTCCCCTGGGGGGGGTAGCACAGATACGCAGTATTTT.

The rearrangement joins TRBV6-5 to TRBJ1-5; D is possibly TRBD1 (5 bases). The CDR3 contains 12 residues. Germline loops: CDR1 MNHEY, CDR2 SVGAGI. V was cut by 7 bases and J by 6 bases, with 10 bases left in between. CDR3 DNA sequence: TGTGCCAGCACCCAGGGATTTCAGCCCCAGCATTTT. It encodes CASTQGFQPQHF.

The rearrangement links TRBV6-1 to TRBJ1-2; no definite D call. CDR3 length: 14 amino acids. Trimming took 1 base from V and 13 from J, leaving 19 bases between them. Germline CDR1 MNHNS, CDR2 SASEGT. CDR3 loop: CASSEGGKGRFSTF. The CDR3 bases are TGTGCCAGCAGTGAAGGGGGAAAAGGGAGGTTCTCCACCTTC.

The V gene is TRBV19, the J gene TRBJ2-5; a weak D match, TRBD1 (6 bases). This CDR3 is built from 14 residues. Germline lookup yields CDR1 LNHDA and CDR2 SQIVND (reference sequence). Trimming cost V 7 bases and J 3 bases, with 15 bases left between them. CDR3: CASNLQGSEETQYF. The CDR3 DNA reads as TGTGCCAGTAATCTTCAGGGGTCTGAAGAGACCCAGTACTTC.

V gene TRBV11-3 combines with J gene TRBJ1-2, with 11 nucleotides matching TRBD1. CDR3 length: 14 residues. CDR1 SGHNT and CDR2 YENEEA come from the germline V gene. V dropped 4 bases and J dropped 6; count of bases not matched to a gene: 4. The CDR3: CASSYRDRGDGYTF. Here the CDR3 DNA reads TGTGCCAGCAGCTATCGGGACAGGGGGGATGGCTACACCTTC.

The J gene is TRBJ1-5, the V gene TRBV5-5; D call uncertain. CDR3 length equals 15 residues. V was trimmed by 4 bases and J by 0 bases, leaving 11 bases between them. CDR1 is SGHKS, CDR2 YYEKEE, per germline (reference sequence). The CDR3 DNA reads as TGTGCCAGCAGCCCTTCCCCCTATAGCAATCAGCCCCAGCATTTT. This gives the protein CASSPSPYSNQPQHF.

This chain uses TRBV3-1 (or the pseudogene TRBV3-2) with TRBJ1-1; D gene ambiguous. This CDR3 has 14 amino acids. Germline V gene data show CDR1 as LGHDT and CDR2 as YNNKEL (reference sequence). Trimming shortened V by 8 bases and J by 1 base, and 14 bases separated the two germline ends. Written as DNA, the CDR3 is TGTGCCAGCGGACCCGTGAGGGAGAACACTGAAGCTTTCTTT. It codes for CASGPVRENTEAFF.

V gene TRBV18 combines with J gene TRBJ1-1, with D possibly matching TRBD1 (6 bases). The CDR3 spans 18 residues. V gave up 0 bases and J gave up 4 bases, with 21 bases separating them. CDR1 is KGHSH and CDR2 is LQKENI in the germline V gene. As DNA, the CDR3 is TGTGCCAGCTCACCACCGGCCAGGGGCTTAGTAATTCCCACTGAAGCTTTCTTT. Translating gives CASSPPARGLVIPTEAFF.

The CDR3 is CASSGRPDSWTDNEQFF. Written as DNA, the CDR3 is TGTGCCAGCAGTGGGCGTCCGGACAGCTGGACAGACAATGAGCAGTTCTTC. This chain uses TRBV2 with TRBJ2-1, with TRBD1 as a possible D gene (6 bases). The CDR3 runs to 17 residues. Germline V lookup: CDR1 SNHLY, CDR2 FYNNEI. V lost 4 bases and J lost 5, with 21 bases in between.

This rearrangement joins TRBV7-3 to TRBJ2-3, with TRBD2 as a possible D gene (6 bases). Trimming removed 3 bases from V and 3 bases from J, with 10 bases in between. Germline values: CDR1 SGHTA, CDR2 FQGTGA. The CDR3 length is 14 residues. CDR3 nucleotide sequence: TGTGCCAGCAGCTTGCGGGGAGCGACAGATACGCAGTATTTT. It encodes CASSLRGATDTQYF.

V and J are TRBV7-8 and TRBJ1-1; D is possibly TRBD1 (5 bases). This CDR3 comprises 13 residues. Germline-derived CDR1 and CDR2 are SGHVS and FQNEAQ. V dropped 5 bases and J dropped 3 bases, with 10 bases sitting between them. The CDR3 DNA follows: TGTGCCAGCAGCCGGGCCAGGGACACTGAAGCTTTCTTT. Its protein is CASSRARDTEAFF.

This chain joins TRBV19 and TRBJ1-1; D unresolved. Trimming took off 2 bases at V and 3 bases at J, with 7 bases between the two ends. The CDR3 spans 13 residues. The V gene's germline CDR1 is LNHDA and CDR2 SQIVND (reference sequence). CDR3 coding DNA: TGTGCCAGTAGTATAATGGAGGACACTGAAGCTTTCTTT. Its translation is CASSIMEDTEAFF.

The chain employs TRBV3-1 (or the pseudogene TRBV3-2) and TRBJ1-2; TRBD1 is a possible D gene (6 bases). This CDR3 is 14 amino acids long. Trimming stripped 1 base from V and 4 bases from J, with 10 bases between. Germline V gene data show CDR1 as LGHDT and CDR2 as YNNKEL (reference sequence). CDR3 sequence reads: CASSQGQGPYGYTF. The CDR3 DNA reads TGTGCCAGCAGCCAAGGGCAGGGGCCCTATGGCTACACCTTC.

The sample holds one count of this clone. J is TRBJ2-1 and V is TRBV7-9, with 10 bases lining up with TRBD2. The length of the CDR3 is 17 residues. The trim removed 2 bases at V and 5 bases at J, leaving 9 bases unmatched. Germline-derived CDR1 and CDR2 are SEHNR and FQNEAQ (reference sequence). The CDR3 DNA follows: TGTGCCAGCAGCTTAAACGGCTTAGCGGGGGGCGACAATGAGCAGTTCTTC. Amino acid sequence: CASSLNGLAGGDNEQFF.

Worth noting for this clone: At one end the junction does not follow the germline gene, possibly because of a read error. The CDR3 sequence: CASSLVVGQDCSYEQYF. In DNA form, the CDR3 reads TGTGCTAGCAGCTTAGTTGTGGGACAGGATTGCTCCTACGAGCAGTACTTC. The chain combines TRBV7-7 with TRBJ2-7; 8 positions match TRBD1. CDR3 length: 17 amino acids. Germline V gene data show CDR1 as SSHAT and CDR2 as FNYEAQ (reference sequence).

This clone was seen only once. The chain combines TRBV5-8 with TRBJ2-1, with 11 positions matching TRBD1. Germline V gene data show CDR1 as SGHTS and CDR2 as YDEGEE. This CDR3 contains 15 residues. V gave up 3 bases and J gave up 7 bases; unmatched junction bases: 6. CDR3 amino acids: CASSSGQGAWNEQFF. The CDR3 DNA reads TGTGCCAGCAGCTCCGGACAGGGGGCTTGGAATGAGCAGTTCTTC.

The chain recombines TRBV2 with TRBJ1-1, with TRBD1 as a possible D gene (5 bases). The germline V gene has CDR1 SNHLY and CDR2 FYNNEI. This CDR3 spans 14 amino acids. The V and J ends lost 2 bases and 0 bases respectively, with 7 bases between them. The CDR3 loop reads CASSETGMNTEAFF. The CDR3 region has the DNA TGTGCCAGCAGTGAAACAGGAATGAACACTGAAGCTTTCTTT. The full variable domain, rest sourced from reference TRBV2 and TRBJ1-1, is EPEVTQTPSHQVTQMGQEVILRCVPISNHLYFYWYRQILGQKVEFLVSFYNNEISEKSEIFDDQFSVERPDGSNFTLKIRSTKLEDSAMYFCASSETGMNTEAFFGQGTRLTVV.

The genes are TRBV5-1 and TRBJ2-7, with 11 bases identical to TRBD2. Trimming cost V 5 bases and J 5 bases; bases outside gene matches: 6. This CDR3 comprises 14 residues. Germline V CDR1 and CDR2: SGHRS, YFSETQ. CDR3 nucleotides: TGCGCCAGCAGTATCACTAGCGGGGGTAACGAGCAGTACTTC. This codes for CASSITSGGNEQYF.

The chain is built from TRBV2 and TRBJ1-1; D call uncertain. The ends were cut back, 5 bases at V and 0 bases at J, with 7 bases in the middle. Per the germline V gene, CDR1 is SNHLY and CDR2 is FYNNEI. The CDR3 consists of 13 residues. The CDR3 DNA is TGTGCCAGCAGTCTGCGTCTGAACACTGAAGCTTTCTTT. This translates into CASSLRLNTEAFF. Supplemented by reference TRBV2 and TRBJ1-1, the full variable domain reads EPEVTQTPSHQVTQMGQEVILRCVPISNHLYFYWYRQILGQKVEFLVSFYNNEISEKSEIFDDQFSVERPDGSNFTLKIRSTKLEDSAMYFCASSLRLNTEAFFGQGTRLTVV.

The genes are TRBV7-2 and TRBJ2-1; the match to TRBD2 covers 8 bases. CDR3 length: 15 residues. Germline V gene sequence: CDR1 SGHTA, CDR2 FQGNSA. The V gene end was trimmed by 1 base and the J gene end by 6 bases; junction bases not matched to a gene: 5. CDR3 protein: CASSLDSRGANEQFF. CDR3 sequence (DNA): TGTGCCAGCAGCTTAGATTCGCGGGGGGCCAATGAGCAGTTCTTC.

The chain employs TRBV4-1 and TRBJ1-4; TRBD1 agrees at 7 bases. CDR1 and CDR2 from the germline V gene are MGHRA and YSYEKL. The V gene end was trimmed by 1 base and the J gene end by 8 bases; junction bases not matched to a gene: 4. The CDR3 has 14 residues. The CDR3 is CASSQGRGREKLFF. The CDR3 bases are TGCGCCAGCAGCCAAGGGAGGGGGCGGGAAAAACTGTTTTTT.

The chain is built from TRBV5-1 and TRBJ1-3, with unresolved D. The CDR3 sequence is 14 residues long. V was clipped by 0 bases and J by 3 bases, with 7 bases between them. Per germline, CDR1 SGHRS and CDR2 YFSETQ. CDR3 region: CASSLAGYGNTIYF. CDR3 sequence (DNA): TGCGCCAGCAGCTTGGCGGGTTATGGAAACACCATATATTTT. The variable domain in full, with the rest retrieved from reference TRBV5-1 and TRBJ1-3, is KAGVTQTPRYLIKTRGQQVTLSCSPISGHRSVSWYQQTPGQGLQFLFEYFSETQRNKGNFPGRFSGRQFSNSRSEMNVSTLELGDSALYLCASSLAGYGNTIYFGEGSWLTVV.

The genes are TRBV20-1 and TRBJ2-3; 8 nucleotides align to TRBD1. Germline lookup yields CDR1 DFQATT and CDR2 SNEGSKA (reference sequence). The CDR3 sequence is 14 residues long. V shed 3 bases and J 5 bases; nucleotides not matched to a gene: 7. CDR3 sequence (DNA): TGCAGTGCTAGTTGGCAGGGGGCGGAAGATACGCAGTATTTT. Translating gives CSASWQGAEDTQYF.

The chain employs TRBV3-1 (or the pseudogene TRBV3-2) and TRBJ2-7; D gene ambiguous. CDR1 is LGHDT and CDR2 is YNNKEL in the germline V gene (reference sequence). The CDR3 consists of 13 residues. Trimming removed 4 bases at V and 1 base at J, with 8 bases between. The CDR3 DNA is TGTGCCAGCAGCCCCGAGCTGTCCTACGAGCAGTACTTC. Residues: CASSPELSYEQYF.

The genes are TRBV24-1 and TRBJ1-2; 10 bases are a match to TRBD1. J lost 3 bases, V lost 3 bases, and 3 bases had no gene match. The CDR3 is 15 amino acids. Per the germline V gene, CDR1 is KGHDR and CDR2 is SFDVKD. The CDR3 sequence is CATSDPGQGHYGYTF. CDR3 bases: TGTGCCACCAGTGATCCGGGACAGGGGCACTATGGCTACACCTTC.

This clone turned up a few times. The chain employs TRBV15 and TRBJ1-1; 7 bases are a match to TRBD1. V lost 8 bases and J lost 2; bases outside the gene matches: 8. CDR3 length: 14 residues. Germline assignment: CDR1 LNHNV and CDR2 YYDKDF (reference sequence). Here the CDR3 DNA reads TGTGCCACCCGCCGACAGGGCCCTAACACTGAAGCTTTCTTT. This encodes CATRRQGPNTEAFF.

CDR3 nucleotides: TGTGCCAGCAGCTCGACTAGTTCCTACAATGAGCAGTTCTTC. Residues: CASSSTSSYNEQFF. The genes are TRBV7-2 and TRBJ2-1, with D perhaps TRBD2 (6 bases). CDR1 SGHTA and CDR2 FQGNSA come from the germline V gene. CDR3 size: 14 residues. Trimming took off 4 bases at V and 1 base at J, with 8 bases between the two ends.

Here the CDR3 reads CASSLGPSRTGTYEQYF. CDR3 DNA sequence: TGCGCCAGCAGCTTGGGGCCCTCGAGGACAGGGACCTACGAGCAGTACTTC. The chain combines TRBV5-1 with TRBJ2-7; TRBD1 agrees at 8 bases. This CDR3 contains 17 residues. The germline V gene has CDR1 SGHRS and CDR2 YFSETQ. Unmatched junction bases numbered 10, after V lost 0 bases and J lost 2 bases.